The present T cell receptor (beta chain) was sequenced within a study of cytomegalovirus exposure and HLA in healthy donors. Per germline, CDR1 SGHRS and CDR2 YFSETQ. The junction had 19 bases not matched to a gene; V was cut back by 4 bases and J by 5 bases. The CDR3 runs to 18 residues. In the PCR, 60 Vbeta and 13 Jbeta primers were used. The table came from immunoSEQ multiplex PCR; TCRdb's copy has only in-frame clones and leaves some out. The repertoire has more than 100,000 clones, over 60% of them found once; the top ten carry over 0.9%. This clone has only one observation. The V gene is TRBV5-1, the J gene TRBJ2-5, with 8 bases aligning to TRBD2. The source of this sequence is a woman aged 60 to 75 in good health and CMV-seronegative. The sequencing input was PBMCs. CDR3 sequence: CASSRTASGAGAGETQYF. In DNA, the CDR3 is TGCGCCAGCAGCCGAACCGCCAGTGGAGCGGGAGCAGGGGAGACCCAGTACTTC. The variable domain in full, completed from reference TRBV5-1 and TRBJ2-5, reads KAGVTQTPRYLIKTRGQQVTLSCSPISGHRSVSWYQQTPGQGLQFLFEYFSETQRNKGNFPGRFSGRQFSNSRSEMNVSTLELGDSALYLCASSRTASGAGAGETQYFGPGTRLLVL.